This TCR beta chain stems from a study of blood T cell repertoires in COVID-19. Generated by immunoSEQ multiplex PCR, the TCRdb table keeps only in-frame clones and is missing some. The sample consists of about 220,000 clones, more than 65% of them appearing once. What was sequenced was peripheral blood. This TCR came from a man aged 50 to 59 with active or convalescent COVID-19.

The CDR3 sequence is CASSELAGTQYF. The CDR3 DNA is TGTGCCAGCAGTGAACTAGCGGGGACCCAGTACTTC. V and J are TRBV2 and TRBJ2-5, with 8 bases identical to TRBD2. V lost 2 bases to trimming and J lost 7 bases; unmatched junction nucleotides: 0. This CDR3 is built from 12 residues. Germline V gene sequence: CDR1 SNHLY, CDR2 FYNNEI.